These 13 T cell receptor beta chains share one sample of origin, sequenced in a study of T-cell reconstitution after alpha-beta-depleted transplantation in children. Library preparation (for TCRbeta) was performed with unique molecular identifiers. Using its own MiXCR run on the PCR reads, TCRdb lists one record per CDR3 protein. This table has 540,000 or so distinct CDR3 sequences, 23% appearing once. The sequenced sample was PBMCs, mostly from graft donor cells, obtained 360 days after TCRalphabeta/CD19-depleted stem cell transplant. The receptors were gathered from a boy less than two years old who had a stem cell transplant for acute myeloid leukemia, so the T cells may come from the graft donor.

This clonotype was seen a handful of times. The chain combines TRBV5-4 with TRBJ2-5, with D perhaps matching TRBD1 (6 bases). Per germline, CDR1 SGHNT and CDR2 YYREEE (reference sequence). Trimming stripped 4 bases from V and 3 bases from J, with 13 bases between. The CDR3 consists of 14 residues. CDR3 loop: CASSGGQPEETQYF. DNA of the CDR3: TGTGCCAGCAGCGGCGGACAGCCGGAAGAGACCCAGTACTTC.

V is TRBV6-5 and J is TRBJ1-2; D perhaps matches TRBD1 (6 bases). The CDR3 totals 17 residues. V was trimmed by 3 bases and J by 4 bases, leaving 21 bases between them. Germline CDR1 MNHEY, CDR2 SVGAGI. The CDR3 loop is CASSYVKFTGQSYGYTF. Written as DNA, the CDR3 is TGTGCCAGCAGTTATGTTAAGTTTACCGGACAGAGCTATGGCTACACCTTC.

This clonotype was observed at least ten times. The chain joins TRBV7-2 to TRBJ2-7, with 9 bases identical to TRBD1. Germline V CDR1 and CDR2: SGHTA, FQGNSA. CDR3 length: 14 residues. V lost 5 bases, J lost 4 bases, and 6 bases stayed unmatched. CDR3 sequence (DNA): TGTGCCAGCAGCCCTAACAGGGGGCGGTACGAGCAGTACTTC. It is translated as CASSPNRGRYEQYF.

This clonotype was counted only a few times. V gene TRBV12-3 or TRBV12-4 combines with J gene TRBJ2-2; perhaps TRBD1 as D (5 bases). This CDR3 comprises 13 residues. V lost 8 bases to trimming and J lost 5 bases, with 12 bases between them. CDR3 DNA sequence: TGTGCCAGCCTAGGGGCGAGGACCGGGGAGCTGTTTTTT. It encodes CASLGARTGELFF.

This clonotype was observed many times. V usage is TRBV5-1 and J usage is TRBJ1-4, with TRBD1 matching over 10 bases. The CDR3 runs to 18 residues. The germline gives CDR1 SGHRS, CDR2 YFSETQ. With V trimmed by 3 bases and J by 2 bases, 10 bases remained unmatched. CDR3 residues: CASSYRDRGSQTNEKLFF. The CDR3 coding sequence is TGCGCCAGCAGCTACCGGGACAGGGGTTCACAGACTAATGAAAAACTGTTTTTT.

The gene calls are TRBV5-1 and TRBJ2-3; 9 bases line up with TRBD1. V was pared by 4 bases and J by 2 bases, with 5 bases of the junction left unmatched. Looked up from germline, CDR1 is SGHRS and CDR2 is YFSETQ. The CDR3 sequence is 15 residues long. The CDR3 sequence is CASSRDRADTDTQYF. In nucleotides, the CDR3 is TGCGCCAGCAGCAGGGACAGGGCCGACACAGATACGCAGTATTTT.

At least ten counts were recorded for this clonotype. The chain links TRBV20-1 to TRBJ1-6; D is possibly TRBD1 (5 bases). There are 14 residues in the CDR3. V lost 3 bases and J lost 7, with 13 bases in between. CDR1 and CDR2 from the germline V gene are DFQATT and SNEGSKA (reference sequence). CDR3 in amino acids: CSASRQGPNSPLHF. The DNA of the CDR3 is TGCAGTGCTAGTCGGCAGGGCCCCAATTCACCCCTCCACTTT.

V is TRBV7-6 and J is TRBJ2-3, with 13 bases matching TRBD2. Losses at the gene ends were 3 bases for V and 1 base for J; bases not matched to a gene: 4. CDR1 and CDR2 (germline): SGHVS, FNYEAQ. The CDR3 has 17 amino acids. In DNA, the CDR3 is TGTGCCAGCAGCTTCCTCGGACTAGCGGGGGGCACAGATACGCAGTATTTT. Protein: CASSFLGLAGGTDTQYF.

At least ten counts were recorded for this clonotype. This sequence joins TRBV5-5 and TRBJ2-1; 11 bases map to TRBD2. Per germline, CDR1 SGHKS and CDR2 YYEKEE (reference sequence). The V gene end was trimmed by 3 bases and the J gene end by 4 bases; junction bases not matched to a gene: 3. This CDR3 comprises 15 residues. The CDR3: CASSWTSGWYNEQFF. CDR3 bases: TGTGCCAGCAGCTGGACTAGCGGGTGGTACAATGAGCAGTTCTTC.

This clonotype has ten or more counts. This sequence joins TRBV29-1 and TRBJ2-5; TRBD1 might be the D (6 bases). Germline CDR1 SQVTM, CDR2 ANQGSEA. CDR3 length: 13 amino acids. Trimming took off 1 base at V and 2 bases at J, with 8 bases between the two ends. The CDR3 DNA is TGCAGCGTTGAAGGGGACACTCAAGAGACCCAGTACTTC. This gives the protein CSVEGDTQETQYF.

This clonotype came up a few times. This sequence joins TRBV6-1 and TRBJ2-7; D might be TRBD2 (5 bases). Germline CDR1 and CDR2: MNHNS and SASEGT. The CDR3 spans 14 residues. V was clipped by 7 bases and J by 1 base, with 14 bases between them. CDR3 bases: TGTGCCAGCATCAAAGGCGAGGGTTCCTACGAGCAGTACTTC. This encodes CASIKGEGSYEQYF.

The rearrangement joins TRBV2 to TRBJ2-1; D might be TRBD1 (6 bases). CDR1 and CDR2 (germline): SNHLY, FYNNEI. There are 14 residues in the CDR3. Trimming stripped 6 bases from V and 9 bases from J, with 18 bases between. CDR3 in DNA: TGTGCCAGCAGGGGACATGCTAACCCCGGTGAGCAGTTCTTC. Translation: CASRGHANPGEQFF.

This clonotype showed up many times. The chain employs TRBV20-1 and TRBJ2-7; the D gene is possibly TRBD1 (6 bases). This CDR3 spans 15 amino acids. V was pared by 6 bases and J by 0 bases, with 18 bases between. Germline-derived CDR1 and CDR2 are DFQATT and SNEGSKA (reference sequence). CDR3 DNA: TGCAGTGCCCGCCCCCCAGGACAGCCCTCCTACGAGCAGTACTTC. It translates to CSARPPGQPSYEQYF.